The 3 T cell receptor beta chains below were found in one sample sequenced in a study of shared clonotypes between healthy human individuals. Some clones are missing from TCRdb's copy, which holds only in-frame ones; the method was immunoSEQ multiplex PCR. Among approximately 340,000 clones listed, around four fifths were seen once. The sequenced sample was memory CD4+ T cells sorted from blood. Subset here: CD45RA-negative fraction. These receptors all stem from a man aged 25 to 40 in good health.

The table lists this clone with many counts. V gene TRBV29-1 combines with J gene TRBJ2-1; 13 bases align to TRBD2. V shed 5 bases and J 6 bases; nucleotides not matched to a gene: 4. Germline values: CDR1 SQVTM, CDR2 ANQGSEA. The CDR3 runs to 14 residues. The CDR3 DNA follows: TGCAGCGTTCAAGGGACTAGCGGGGCCAATGAGCAGTTCTTC. Protein sequence: CSVQGTSGANEQFF.

This clone was recorded only once. V and J are TRBV10-1 and TRBJ2-2; no clear D. Germline assignment: CDR1 WNHNN and CDR2 SYGVQD (reference sequence). CDR3 length: 14 amino acids. Trimming took off 4 bases at V and 2 bases at J, with 8 bases between the two ends. CDR3 amino acids: CASSADINTGELFF. The CDR3 bases are TGCGCCAGCAGTGCCGACATCAACACCGGGGAGCTGTTTTTT.

The chain couples TRBV7-9 to TRBJ2-3, with 9 bases aligning to TRBD1. The CDR3 contains 16 residues. J was trimmed by 2 bases and V by 5 bases; bases with no gene match: 8. Germline V gene lookup returns CDR1 SEHNR and CDR2 FQNEAQ (reference sequence). CDR3 protein: CASSPMGQGNTDTQYF. The CDR3 coding sequence is TGTGCCAGCAGCCCGATGGGACAGGGCAACACAGATACGCAGTATTTT.